The T cell receptor (beta chain) described here comes from a study of early T cells in non-severe SARS-CoV-2 infection. The CDR3 covers 14 residues. V shed 6 bases and J 4 bases; nucleotides not matched to a gene: 6. TCRdb used MiXCR to reprocess the 5' RACE reads, holding one entry per CDR3 protein. Of roughly 54,000 distinct CDR3 sequences in the sample, roughly 5.5% were seen once. This clonotype was observed many times. The V and J genes are TRBV12-3 or TRBV12-4 and TRBJ1-1; TRBD1 aligns across 9 bases. This receptor was taken from an adult who was a healthcare worker with PCR-confirmed SARS-CoV-2 infection or an uninfected control (not recorded which). The sample taken for sequencing was whole blood. CDR3 nucleotide sequence: TGTGCCAGCAGAACAGGGGGCGCGGGCACTGAAGCTTTCTTT. This gives the protein CASRTGGAGTEAFF.